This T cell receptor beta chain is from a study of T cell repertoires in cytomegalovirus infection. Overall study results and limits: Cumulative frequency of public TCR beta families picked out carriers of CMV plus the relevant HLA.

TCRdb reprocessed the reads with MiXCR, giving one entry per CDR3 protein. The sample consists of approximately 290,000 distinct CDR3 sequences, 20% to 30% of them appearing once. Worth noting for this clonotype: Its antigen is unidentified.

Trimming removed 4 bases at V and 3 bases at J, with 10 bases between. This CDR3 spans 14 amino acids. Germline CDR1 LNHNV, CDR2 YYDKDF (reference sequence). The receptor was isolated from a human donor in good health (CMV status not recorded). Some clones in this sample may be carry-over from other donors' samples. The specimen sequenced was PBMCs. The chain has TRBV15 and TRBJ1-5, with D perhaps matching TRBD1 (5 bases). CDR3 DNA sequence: TGTGCCACCAGCACCGGGACGCCCAATCAGCCCCAGCATTTT. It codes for CATSTGTPNQPQHF.